This entry describes one TCR beta chain. What it binds is unknown. One base away lies a much larger clone, so this may be a sequencing read error. Germline V CDR1 and CDR2: LNHDA, SQIVND (reference sequence). This CDR3 contains 14 residues. The sample originates from a study of Graves' ophthalmopathy and Graves' hyperthyroidism. Across the study: Researchers obtained peripheral blood at initial diagnosis, before any treatment had begun.

The authors amplified TCR beta CDR3 regions from RNA transcripts. Amplification began with first-round RT-PCR using HTBI primers, then second-round multiplex PCR was performed. TCRdb re-analysed the multiplex PCR reads in MiXCR, keeping a single row per CDR3 protein. Of about 420,000 distinct CDR3 sequences in the sample, under 25% were seen once. General study points: Most thyroid clonotypes expanded beyond 0.001 frequency were also found in blood.

This TCR was sampled from a woman between 18 and 29 years old with stable Graves' hyperthyroidism. V usage is TRBV19 and J usage is TRBJ1-1; 9 bases line up with TRBD1. Sequenced: peripheral blood. The CDR3 DNA reads as TGTGCCAGTAGTGAGGGACAGGGTGGAACTGAAGCTTGCTTT. Its protein product is CASSEGQGGTEACF. The whole variable domain, remainder taken from reference TRBV19 and TRBJ1-1, is DGGITQSPKYLFRKEGQNVTLSCEQNLNHDAMYWYRQDPGQGLRLIYYSQIVNDFQKGDIAEGYSVSREKKESFPLTVTSAQKNPTAFYLCASSEGQGGTEACFGQGTRLTVV.